Listed below are T cell receptor beta chains from one sample, sequenced in a study of early T cells in non-severe SARS-CoV-2 infection. A single record per CDR3 protein comes from TCRdb applying MiXCR to the 5' RACE reads. The sample includes tens of thousands of distinct CDR3 sequences, roughly an eighth seen only once; the top ten take about 1.3%. The sample was whole blood. These TCRs come from an adult who was a healthcare worker with PCR-confirmed SARS-CoV-2 infection or an uninfected control (not recorded which). CDR3s include the opening cysteine and the closing phenylalanine or tryptophan. The D gene is left open where the match is weak. Clone sizes are given selectively: once, few, many, or a class where the clone is expanded.

D: TRBD2; J: TRBJ2-7; V: TRBV9; size: many; DNA: TGTGCCAGCAGCGTAGGGGGGACTATCTCCTACGAGCAGTACTTC; CDR3: CASSVGGTISYEQYF
D: NA; J: TRBJ2-1; V: TRBV20-1; size: NA; DNA: TGCAGTGCCCGCGTCCCGGGGGGCGAGCAGTTCTTC; CDR3: CSARVPGGEQFF
D: NA; J: TRBJ2-1; V: TRBV10-2; size: many; DNA: TGCGCCAGCACCGGAGGGGCTAGCGTCAATGAGCAGTTCTTC; CDR3: CASTGGASVNEQFF
D: NA; J: TRBJ2-3; V: TRBV5-4; size: many; DNA: TGTGCCAGCAGCCACGCGGGGGCAACAGATACGCAGTATTTT; CDR3: CASSHAGATDTQYF
D: TRBD2; J: TRBJ2-1; V: TRBV6-2/TRBV6-3; size: many; DNA: TGTGCCAGCGGGACTAGCGGGGCCCTAGAGCAGTTCTTC; CDR3: CASGTSGALEQFF
D: TRBD1; J: TRBJ2-5; V: TRBV12-3/TRBV12-4; size: many; DNA: TGTGCCAGCAGATACGGACAGGGTAAAGAGACCCAGTACTTC; CDR3: CASRYGQGKETQYF
D: TRBD1; J: TRBJ1-4; V: TRBV5-1; size: many; DNA: TGCGCCAGCAGCACCCAGGGACAGGCTAATGAAAAACTGTTTTTT; CDR3: CASSTQGQANEKLFF
D: TRBD1; J: TRBJ2-7; V: TRBV28; size: many; DNA: TGTGCCAGCACCTTGGGGACAGGGATTGCCTACGAGCAGTACTTC; CDR3: CASTLGTGIAYEQYF
D: NA; J: TRBJ1-2; V: TRBV3-1; size: NA; DNA: TGTGCCAGCAGCCAGAGGATGGATGGCTACACCTTC; CDR3: CASSQRMDGYTF
D: NA; J: TRBJ2-2; V: TRBV9; size: NA; DNA: TGTGCCAGCAGCGTAAGGAGGGGGCCCACAGGAAACACCGGGGAGCTGTTTTTT; CDR3: CASSVRRGPTGNTGELFF
D: TRBD1; J: TRBJ2-1; V: TRBV18; size: many; DNA: TGTGCCAGCTCACCAGGAAGGACAGGGAACAATGAGCAGTTCTTC; CDR3: CASSPGRTGNNEQFF
D: TRBD2; J: TRBJ2-2; V: TRBV20-1; size: many; DNA: TGCAGTGCTAGAACGGGGGGGAACACCGGGGAGCTGTTTTTT; CDR3: CSARTGGNTGELFF
D: NA; J: TRBJ2-7; V: TRBV4-3; size: many; DNA: TGCGCCAGCAGCCAAGATCGGGCTAGCGCGGACGAGCAGTACTTC; CDR3: CASSQDRASADEQYF
D: NA; J: TRBJ2-1; V: TRBV7-9; size: many; DNA: TGTGCCAGCAGCGGGGCACAGGGTGAGGAGCAGTTCTTC; CDR3: CASSGAQGEEQFF
D: TRBD1; J: TRBJ2-7; V: TRBV7-9; size: many; DNA: TGTGCCAGCAGCGGCCGGGACAGATGGGCCTACGAGCAGTACTTC; CDR3: CASSGRDRWAYEQYF
D: TRBD1; J: TRBJ1-1; V: TRBV12-3/TRBV12-4; size: many; DNA: TGTGCCAGCACCTCTGGGACAGGGTTGAACACTGAAGCTTTCTTT; CDR3: CASTSGTGLNTEAFF
D: TRBD2; J: TRBJ2-2; V: TRBV6-4; size: many; DNA: TGTGCCAGCAGTGATATAGCGGGAGCTGACACCGGGGAGCTGTTTTTT; CDR3: CASSDIAGADTGELFF